The following is a TCR beta chain sequence with its context. This entry comes from a study of technical replicates of blood from a handful of donors. The CDR3 contains 16 residues. Trimming removed 3 bases from V and 3 bases from J, with 16 bases in between. The V gene's germline CDR1 is SGDLS and CDR2 YYNGEE. The data were produced by immunoSEQ multiplex PCR, yet TCRdb's version contains in-frame clones alone and is incomplete. The sample holds 70,000 to 90,000 clones, around 94% seen once. The clonotype originates from a human donor in good health. The V gene is TRBV9, the J gene TRBJ1-3; the D gene is possibly TRBD1 (5 bases). The specimen sequenced was T cells isolated from PBMCs. The CDR3 region has the DNA TGTGCCAGCAGCGATATGCGGGGACCACTTGGAAACACCATATATTTT. It is translated as CASSDMRGPLGNTIYF.